Listed below are T cell receptor beta chains from one sample, sequenced in a study of blood T cell repertoires in COVID-19. TCRdb's table, derived via immunoSEQ multiplex PCR, lists solely in-frame clones and lacks some. The sample carries around 270,000 clones, 80% to 90% recorded once. The sample consisted of PBMCs or T cells enriched from blood (not recorded which). These receptors came from a woman aged 30 to 39 who had recovered from COVID-19. Both conserved end residues are part of each CDR3. D genes are given only for firm matches. The listing skips clone size in some rows; elsewhere it reads once, few, many or a size class.

CASSLSENTGELFF	TGTGCCAGCAGCTTATCAGAGAACACCGGGGAGCTGTTTTTT	TRBV13	TRBJ2-2	NA	NA
CASSPPLAGVSGEQFF	TGTGCCAGCAGCCCCCCCCTAGCGGGAGTGTCAGGTGAGCAGTTCTTC	TRBV9	TRBJ2-1	NA	TRBD2
CASSMSGGREKLFF	TGTGCCAGCAGCATGAGCGGGGGGCGTGAAAAACTGTTTTTT	TRBV9	TRBJ1-4	NA	NA
CASRRQGAPTDTQYF	TGTGCCAGCAGACGACAGGGGGCTCCCACAGATACGCAGTATTTT	TRBV6-5	TRBJ2-3	NA	TRBD1
CASSLLQGSYEQYF	TGCGCCAGCAGCTTGTTACAGGGGAGCTACGAGCAGTACTTC	TRBV5-1	TRBJ2-7	NA	TRBD1
CASRHVRDRAYEQYF	TGCGCCAGCAGGCACGTCCGGGACAGGGCCTACGAGCAGTACTTC	TRBV5-1	TRBJ2-7	NA	TRBD1
CASSPLSGQLYEQYF	TGTGCCAGCAGCCCACTTTCCGGACAGCTCTACGAGCAGTACTTC	TRBV11-2	TRBJ2-7	NA	NA
CSVGQGARNSEQYF	TGCAGCGTTGGGCAGGGGGCGCGTAATAGCGAGCAGTACTTC	TRBV29-1	TRBJ2-7	NA	TRBD1
CASSYSLGGEGLRETQYF	TGTGCCAGCAGTTACTCGTTGGGGGGGGAGGGCCTCCGGGAGACCCAGTACTTC	TRBV6-2/TRBV6-3	TRBJ2-5	NA	TRBD2
CASSFGLGVGNQPQHF	TGTGCCAGCAGTTTTGGATTGGGAGTAGGCAATCAGCCCCAGCATTTT	TRBV28	TRBJ1-5	NA	NA
CASSQDRVTDTQYF	TGTGCCAGCAGCCAGGACAGGGTCACAGATACGCAGTATTTT	TRBV3-1/TRBV3-2	TRBJ2-3	NA	TRBD1
CASSLGFSVDYNEQFF	TGCGCCAGCAGCTTGGGTTTTAGCGTAGACTACAATGAGCAGTTCTTC	TRBV5-1	TRBJ2-1	NA	NA
CASSPGQGDGYTF	TGTGCCAGCTCACCAGGACAGGGGGATGGCTACACCTTC	TRBV18	TRBJ1-2	NA	TRBD1
CASSVTSQQVEAFF	TGTGCCAGCAGTGTAACGTCTCAACAGGTTGAAGCTTTCTTT	TRBV28	TRBJ1-1	NA	NA
CASSLMGSNEQYF	TGCGCCAGCAGCTTGATGGGTAGCAACGAGCAGTACTTC	TRBV5-1	TRBJ2-7	once	NA
CASSSVPGQGWWSTDTQYF	TGTGCCAGCAGCTCCGTCCCGGGACAGGGGTGGTGGAGCACAGATACGCAGTATTTT	TRBV13	TRBJ2-3	NA	TRBD1
CASSPRGLSYEQYF	TGTGCCAGCAGCCCCAGGGGGCTCTCCTACGAGCAGTACTTC	TRBV6-6	TRBJ2-7	NA	TRBD1
CASSPGTEAFF	TGTGCCAGCAGCCCGGGGACAGAAGCTTTCTTT	TRBV14	TRBJ1-1	NA	NA
CASRGQGDNQPQHF	TGTGCCAGCAGAGGACAGGGCGATAATCAGCCCCAGCATTTT	TRBV25-1	TRBJ1-5	NA	TRBD1
CASGIQGAEAFF	TGTGCCAGCGGGATACAGGGGGCTGAAGCTTTCTTT	TRBV6-6	TRBJ1-1	NA	TRBD1
CASSPAREETQYF	TGTGCCAGCAGCCCTGCACGGGAGGAGACCCAGTACTTC	TRBV5-6	TRBJ2-5	NA	NA
CASSFTGDNSPLHF	TGTGCCAGCAGCTTCACAGGGGATAATTCACCCCTCCACTTT	TRBV7-9	TRBJ1-6	NA	TRBD1